This TCR beta chain was obtained from a study of early T cells in non-severe SARS-CoV-2 infection. Study details: The input, bulk RNA from unsorted whole blood, was sequenced, and chains were unpaired.

This clonotype occurred a few times. Antigen unknown. Study results and caveats: Private and CD4 specificities were missed by VDJdb matching, which favored anti-spike CD8 responses.

The length of the CDR3 is 14 residues. Germline loops: CDR1 SNHLY, CDR2 FYNNEI. The trim removed 6 bases at V and 4 bases at J, leaving 4 bases unmatched. The protocol attached unique molecular identifiers to individual cDNA molecules. From the 5' RACE reads, TCRdb called clonotypes with MiXCR, one entry per CDR3 protein. The sample contains about 92,000 distinct CDR3 sequences, about 15% of which appear only once. This TCR derives from an adult who was a healthcare worker with PCR-confirmed SARS-CoV-2 infection or an uninfected control (not recorded which). Material: whole blood. The chain links TRBV2 to TRBJ2-1; TRBD1 aligns across 9 bases. The CDR3 is CASRDRGRYNEQFF. Here the CDR3 DNA reads TGTGCCAGCAGGGACAGGGGCCGGTACAATGAGCAGTTCTTC.